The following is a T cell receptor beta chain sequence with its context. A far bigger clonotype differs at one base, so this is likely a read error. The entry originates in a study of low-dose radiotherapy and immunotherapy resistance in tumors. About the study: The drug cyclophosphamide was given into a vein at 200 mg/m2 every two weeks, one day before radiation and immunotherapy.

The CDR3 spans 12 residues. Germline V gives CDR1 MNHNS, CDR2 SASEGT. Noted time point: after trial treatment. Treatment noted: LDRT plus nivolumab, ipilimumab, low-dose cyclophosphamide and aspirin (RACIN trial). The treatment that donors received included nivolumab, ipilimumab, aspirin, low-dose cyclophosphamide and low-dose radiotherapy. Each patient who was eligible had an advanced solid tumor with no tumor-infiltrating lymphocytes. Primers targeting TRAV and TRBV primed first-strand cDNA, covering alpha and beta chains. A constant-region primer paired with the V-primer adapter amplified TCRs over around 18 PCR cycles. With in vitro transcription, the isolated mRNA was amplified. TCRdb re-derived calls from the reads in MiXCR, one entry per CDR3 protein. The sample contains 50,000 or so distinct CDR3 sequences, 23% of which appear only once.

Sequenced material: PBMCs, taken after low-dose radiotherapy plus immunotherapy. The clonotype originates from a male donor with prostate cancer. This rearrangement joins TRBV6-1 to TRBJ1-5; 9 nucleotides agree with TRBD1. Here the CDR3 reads CATRTGDQTQHF. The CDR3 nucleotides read TGTGCCACCCGGACAGGGGATCAGACCCAGCATTTT.